These T cell receptor beta chains were read from a single sample in a study of T cell responses to AZD1222 COVID-19 vaccine. Sequencing was performed with immunoSEQ multiplex PCR; in TCRdb, only in-frame clones are kept and a portion is missing. The data contain about 110,000 clones, about 90% of them singletons. The sequenced sample was peripheral blood, obtained 28 days after the second AZD1222 dose. The receptors stem from an adult who received the AZD1222 COVID-19 vaccine. Both conserved end residues are part of each CDR3. A D gene is named only where the DNA matches it firmly. Expanded clones get a size class; other rows say once, few or many, or leave the size out.

j_call | clone_size | d_call | v_call | cdr3_nt | cdr3_aa
TRBJ2-7 | - | - | TRBV4-1 | TGCGCCAGCAGCCAACCTACCGCTGGCGCCGGCGAGCAGTACTTC | CASSQPTAGAGEQYF
TRBJ1-2 | - | - | TRBV19 | TGTGCCAGTAGCCAGAATAACTATGGCTACACCTTC | CASSQNNYGYTF
TRBJ1-2 | - | - | TRBV29-1 | TGCAGCGTTGAAACGGGGGGATATAACTATGGCTACACCTTC | CSVETGGYNYGYTF
TRBJ1-2 | - | - | TRBV18 | TGTGCCAGCTCACCACCGGAAGGGGTGGTCTATGGCTACACCTTC | CASSPPEGVVYGYTF
TRBJ1-1 | - | - | TRBV11-3 | TGTGCCAGCAGCTTAGGACCCAGTAGAGCTTTCTTT | CASSLGPSRAFF
TRBJ2-2 | once | - | TRBV19 | TGTGCCAGTAGTATCGTTCGAACAGGGACCGGGGAGCTGTTTTTT | CASSIVRTGTGELFF
TRBJ2-5 | - | TRBD2 | TRBV5-1 | TGCGCCAGCAGCTTGGCGGAGACTAGCGGGAGTCCGAAGACCCAGTACTTC | CASSLAETSGSPKTQYF
TRBJ1-5 | - | - | TRBV11-2 | TGTGCCAGCAGCCAGGCTGGGGGCAATCAGCCCCAGCATTTT | CASSQAGGNQPQHF
TRBJ2-5 | - | TRBD2 | TRBV10-3 | TGTGCCATCGGTCCGAGGACTAGAGAAGAGACCCAGTACTTC | CAIGPRTREETQYF
TRBJ2-7 | - | TRBD2 | TRBV5-1 | TGCGCCAGCAGCTGGGGAGGGTCGGGATCTTACGAGCAGTACTTC | CASSWGGSGSYEQYF
TRBJ1-1 | - | TRBD1 | TRBV10-2 | TGCGCCAGCAGCGGACAGGGCGTCTTGGCTTTCTTT | CASSGQGVLAFF
TRBJ2-7 | - | - | TRBV6-5 | TGTGCCAGCGGGATGGGGGCCCCCTTGAAGCAGTACTTC | CASGMGAPLKQYF
TRBJ2-2 | - | - | TRBV7-9 | TGTGCCAGCAGCTTCCAAGGGGAGCTGTTTTTT | CASSFQGELFF
TRBJ2-1 | - | - | TRBV7-3 | TGTGCCAGCAGCTCCGGGGGCTCCTACAATGAGCAGTTCTTC | CASSSGGSYNEQFF
TRBJ1-1 | - | - | TRBV6-5 | TGTGCCAGCAGCCTACAGGTGAACACTGAAGCTTTCTTT | CASSLQVNTEAFF
TRBJ1-3 | - | - | TRBV28 | TGTGCCAGCAGTTCTAGATACTCTGGAAACACCATATATTTT | CASSSRYSGNTIYF
TRBJ2-7 | - | TRBD2 | TRBV7-9 | TGTGCCAGCAGCGCCAGGACTAGCGGGAGTGGGTCCTACGAGCAGTACTTC | CASSARTSGSGSYEQYF
TRBJ1-2 | - | - | TRBV29-1 | TGCAGCGTTGAGGACCTCAACTATGGCTACACCTTC | CSVEDLNYGYTF
TRBJ1-1 | - | - | TRBV5-1 | TGCGCCAGCAGCCCAAGAGCGCTAGAGAACACTGAAGCTTTCTTT | CASSPRALENTEAFF
TRBJ2-1 | - | - | TRBV11-2 | TGTGCCAGCAGCTTAGATGAGGGACCAAAATACAATGAGCAGTTCTTC | CASSLDEGPKYNEQFF
TRBJ2-1 | - | - | TRBV7-9 | TGTGCCAGCAGCTTTCCTGCAGGGGGGGTGAATGAGCAGTTCTTC | CASSFPAGGVNEQFF
TRBJ1-1 | once | - | TRBV10-3 | TGTGCCATCAGGGGGGGGGAGAACACTGAAGCTTTCTTT | CAIRGGENTEAFF
TRBJ2-3 | - | TRBD2 | TRBV18 | TGTGCCAGCTCACCGGGAAGCGGGAGGGCCTCAGATACGCAGTATTTT | CASSPGSGRASDTQYF
TRBJ2-3 | - | TRBD2 | TRBV30 | TGTGCCTGGTCCCTAGCGGGAACCAACACAGATACGCAGTATTTT | CAWSLAGTNTDTQYF
TRBJ2-1 | - | TRBD2 | TRBV11-3 | TGTGCCAGCAGCTTTATGGTCGGGGGGAGGAACAATGAGCAGTTCTTC | CASSFMVGGRNNEQFF
TRBJ2-3 | - | - | TRBV7-9 | TGTGCCAGCAGCCCCTTTCCGGCTCCCCGCACAGATACGCAGTATTTT | CASSPFPAPRTDTQYF
TRBJ2-5 | - | - | TRBV27 | TGTGCCAGCAGTTACCAAGAGACCCAGTACTTC | CASSYQETQYF